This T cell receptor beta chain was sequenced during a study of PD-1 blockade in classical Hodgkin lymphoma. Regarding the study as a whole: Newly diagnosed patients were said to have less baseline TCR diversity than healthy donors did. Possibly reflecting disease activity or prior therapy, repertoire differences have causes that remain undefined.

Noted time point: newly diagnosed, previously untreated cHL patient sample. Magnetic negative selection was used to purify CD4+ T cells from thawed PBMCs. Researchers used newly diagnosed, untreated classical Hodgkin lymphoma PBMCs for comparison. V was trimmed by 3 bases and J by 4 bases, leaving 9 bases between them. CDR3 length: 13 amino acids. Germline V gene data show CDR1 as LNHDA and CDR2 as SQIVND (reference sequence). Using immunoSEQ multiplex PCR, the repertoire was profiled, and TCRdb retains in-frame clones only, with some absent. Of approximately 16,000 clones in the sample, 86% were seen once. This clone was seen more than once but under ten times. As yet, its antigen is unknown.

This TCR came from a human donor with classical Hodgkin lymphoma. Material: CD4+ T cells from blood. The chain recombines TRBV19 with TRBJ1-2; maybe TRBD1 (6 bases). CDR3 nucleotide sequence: TGTGCCAGTAGTATCGGACAGACCTATGGCTACACCTTC. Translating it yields CASSIGQTYGYTF.